Listed below are T cell receptor beta chains from one sample, sequenced in a study of cytomegalovirus exposure and HLA in healthy donors. Measured with immunoSEQ multiplex PCR; TCRdb has only the in-frame clones, and not every one. The repertoire holds about 210,000 clones, with about 80% as singletons. What was sequenced was PBMCs. Receptors were obtained from a woman aged 50 to 65 in good health and CMV-seropositive. Both conserved end residues are part of each CDR3. Fields, in order: J gene, V gene, D gene, CDR3 DNA, CDR3 protein. A D gene is named only where the DNA matches it firmly.

j_gene: TRBJ1-5
v_gene: TRBV5-8
d_gene: NA
CDR3nt: TGTGCCAGCAGCCAAGGGGCCTCCCCAAATCAGCCCCAGCATTTT
CDR3aa: CASSQGASPNQPQHF

j_gene: TRBJ1-4
v_gene: TRBV23-1
d_gene: TRBD1
CDR3nt: TGCGCCAGCAGTCAACCGGGACAGGGGGAGGAAAAACTGTTTTTT
CDR3aa: CASSQPGQGEEKLFF

j_gene: TRBJ1-1
v_gene: TRBV28
d_gene: TRBD1
CDR3nt: TGTGCCAGCAAACCTACGACAGGGCCAAACACTGAAGCTTTCTTT
CDR3aa: CASKPTTGPNTEAFF

j_gene: TRBJ2-3
v_gene: TRBV7-2
d_gene: NA
CDR3nt: TGTGCCAGCAGCTCCCTGGCCCTAGTTGATACGCAGTATTTT
CDR3aa: CASSSLALVDTQYF

j_gene: TRBJ2-5
v_gene: TRBV14
d_gene: NA
CDR3nt: TGTGCCAGCAGCCCGACAGGCGGCCAAGAGACCCAGTACTTC
CDR3aa: CASSPTGGQETQYF

j_gene: TRBJ1-4
v_gene: TRBV10-2
d_gene: NA
CDR3nt: TGCGCCAGCAGTGCGGTGCCCCCAAAACTGTTTTTT
CDR3aa: CASSAVPPKLFF

j_gene: TRBJ2-5
v_gene: TRBV1
d_gene: NA
CDR3nt: TGCACCAGCAGCAAGACAAAACTAGGGAACCTCGTGGCCCAGTACTTC
CDR3aa: CTSSKTKLGNLVAQYF

j_gene: TRBJ1-6
v_gene: TRBV7-2
d_gene: NA
CDR3nt: TGTGCCAGCAGCTCACTATATAATTCACCCCTCCACTTT
CDR3aa: CASSSLYNSPLHF

j_gene: TRBJ1-1
v_gene: TRBV9
d_gene: NA
CDR3nt: TGTGCCAGCAGCCCAGATATCGAGAACACTGAAGCTTTCTTT
CDR3aa: CASSPDIENTEAFF

j_gene: TRBJ1-6
v_gene: TRBV6-6
d_gene: NA
CDR3nt: TGTGCCAGCAACCCACCCCGGGGGGGCGGTAATTCACCCCTCCACTTT
CDR3aa: CASNPPRGGGNSPLHF

j_gene: TRBJ1-4
v_gene: TRBV6-5
d_gene: NA
CDR3nt: TGTGCCAGCAGGAAAGACAGGTCAGGGTATGAAAAACTGTTTTTT
CDR3aa: CASRKDRSGYEKLFF

j_gene: TRBJ1-1
v_gene: TRBV5-1
d_gene: TRBD1
CDR3nt: TGCGCCAGCAGTAAGTTAGGGACAGGGACGAACACTGAAGCTTTCTTT
CDR3aa: CASSKLGTGTNTEAFF